This TCR beta chain was found in a study of sequential checkpoint blockade in melanoma (dated by TCRdb to about 2019). Looking at the study overall: In a 1:1 randomization, patients received either first-line nivolumab then ipilimumab (arm A) or ipilimumab then nivolumab (arm B). Both trial sequences were followed by maintenance nivolumab. The paper's findings and limits, for the study overall: The model for predicting response that combines TCR metrics with mutation burden needs to be validated in larger, independent patient cohorts.

CDR1 and CDR2 were assigned from the germline V gene (reference sequence) as LNHDA and SQIVND. There are 15 amino acids in the CDR3, from cysteine to phenylalanine inclusive. Of all the DNA, just the CDR3 is kept, 45 bases in frame from base 1. V is cut back by 4 bases and J by 3 bases, with 5 bases in the junction unmatched. This specimen's treatment or condition label, interpreted: randomized to nivolumab then ipilimumab (arm A) or the reverse (arm B). Prior DNA-damaging chemotherapy had not been received by any trial patient. On a FACS Aria II flow cytometer, live CD3+CD8+ cells that were negative for CD19 and CD56 were sorted from thawed PBMCs. The samples were obtained from melanoma patients enrolled in CheckMate 064, an open-label, randomized phase II trial testing sequential checkpoint blockade. Peripheral blood mononuclear cells were collected by leukapheresis, purified with Ficoll-Paque, and frozen in human serum with 10% DMSO. Purity of sorted blood CD3+CD8+ cells was verified at >98% immediately after sorting, followed by DNA extraction.

The immunoSEQ Assay was used to immunosequence TCRbeta CDR3 regions from genomic DNA. Before high-throughput sequencing, genomic DNA was amplified using bias-controlled multiplex PCR. As for how the authors treated the data: To quantify the absolute abundance of each unique TCRbeta CDR3 region, the sequences were collapsed and filtered. Clonality was defined as 1 minus Pielou's evenness and was calculated using productive rearrangements only. A previously published method was used to identify clones with significantly greater frequencies in on-treatment samples than in baseline samples. Entries here come from immuneACCESS through TCRdb and include only in-frame sequences with V and J called. Some clones fail to appear in such tables; in the studies checked, an unresolved V gene covers under half of the shortfall, and the cause of the remainder is unknown. The DNA gave D and trimming, while V, J and clone size come from that table. This sample holds over 15,000 clones; over 70% were observed only once. Clones ranked in the top ten supply 35% to 40% of the sample.

This clone is judged medium-sized (0.01 to 0.1%). What antigen it recognizes has not been identified. Base qualities were left out, and no much larger clone turns up one base away. The sequence was obtained from a human donor with melanoma. This receptor chain uses TRBV19 and TRBJ1-1, and 10 bases in between align with TRBD1. Sequencing was performed on CD8+ T cells sorted from blood (inferred from file names), taken from a patient given nivolumab and ipilimumab in sequence. The CDR3 protein sequence reads: CASSTSDRGDTEAFF. The DNA is as follows: TGTGCCAGTAGTACGTCGGACAGGGGGGACACTGAAGCTTTCTTT.